This T cell receptor (beta chain) is drawn from a study of OX40 agonist ivuxolimab in advanced cancers. Overall study: Partial responses were achieved by three patients, of whom one had hepatocellular carcinoma and two had cutaneous melanoma. Study findings and constraints: What antigens the expanded peripheral T cells recognized was never established. At 0.1 to 3.0 mg/kg, CD4+ and CD8+ blood T cells expanded clonally by week 6. Compared with CD4+, CD8+ T cells on average had more expanded clones.

Notes on this clone: Its antigen is not known.

Using immunoSEQ multiplex PCR, the repertoire was profiled, and TCRdb retains in-frame clones only, with some absent. The top ten hold under 4.5% of the sample, which has some 59,000 clones, approximately 82% seen once. This CDR3 contains 14 residues. CDR1 is LGHNA, CDR2 YSLEER, per germline. V was cut by 0 bases and J by 6 bases, with 11 bases left in between. V and J are TRBV4-3 and TRBJ1-2, with a possible D match to TRBD1 (6 bases). This receptor was identified in an adult with an advanced solid tumor such as melanoma, head and neck, liver or kidney cancer. Sequencing was performed on CD4+ or CD8+ T cells sorted from blood, taken in a trial of the OX40 agonist ivuxolimab. As DNA, the CDR3 is TGCGCCAGCAGCCAAGATACAGGGAGCAATGGCTACACCTTC. Protein sequence: CASSQDTGSNGYTF.